The sequence of this T cell receptor beta chain was determined in a study of blood T cell repertoires in COVID-19. Across the study: Samples of COVID-19 (acute and convalescent) were obtained from the United States, Italy and Spain. Nucleic acid was either cDNA or gDNA, and it came from T cells, B-cell-depleted T cells, or PBMCs.

Original processing methods: Using reference gene primer amplification, nucleated cell counts were estimated. The protocol was immunoSEQ multiplex PCR, while the TCRdb copy is restricted to in-frame clones and leaves out a portion. V and J calls plus clone size are reproduced from that table; the DNA served to infer D and trimming. The table includes 200,000 to 250,000 clones, roughly 83% detected once. The germline gives CDR1 SNHLY, CDR2 FYNNEI. Trimming pared 1 base from V and 3 bases from J, leaving 10 bases between. The CDR3 is 14 residues long. The sequenced sample consisted of peripheral blood. The sequence came from a man older than 75 with acute or convalescent COVID-19. The V gene is TRBV2, the J gene TRBJ2-7; D is possibly TRBD2 (5 bases). This CDR3 reads CASSEDGVLYEQYF. DNA for the CDR3: TGTGCCAGCAGTGAAGACGGGGTACTCTACGAGCAGTACTTC.